This T cell receptor beta chain came from a study of siplizumab effects on memory and regulatory T cells. The table came from immunoSEQ multiplex PCR; TCRdb's copy has only in-frame clones and leaves some out. The sample records more than 50,000 clones, over 85% being singletons. The CDR3 consists of 15 residues. Trimming stripped 5 bases from V and 3 bases from J, with 16 bases between. The V gene's germline CDR1 is PRHDT and CDR2 FYEKMQ (reference sequence). The source is a human donor in good health. Sequenced: CD8+ T cells sorted from blood. The chain couples TRBV13 to TRBJ1-1, with D perhaps TRBD1 (6 bases). The CDR3 DNA is TGTGCCAGCAGCATCAGGGGAATTAGGGACACTGAAGCTTTCTTT. Translated: CASSIRGIRDTEAFF. The complete variable domain, with remaining parts taken from reference TRBV13 and TRBJ1-1, reads AAGVIQSPRHLIKEKRETATLKCYPIPRHDTVYWYQQGPGQDPQFLISFYEKMQSDKGSIPDRFSAQQFSDYHSELNMSSLELGDSALYFCASSIRGIRDTEAFFGQGTRLTVV.